Shown below are 5 T cell receptor beta chains from a single sample sequenced in a study of CXCR3-negative and CXCR3-positive naive CD8 T cells. Through 5' RACE with UMI labels, the TRB cDNA libraries were prepared. No DNA is given; TCRdb re-called the 5' RACE reads and lists each CDR3 protein once. In all, the sample yields 5,000 to 6,500 distinct CDR3 sequences. Sequencing was done on a sample of naive CXCR3- CD8+ T cells from blood. As to subset: CD45RO-CCR7+CD27+CD95- naive CD8+ T cells lacking CXCR3 (TNR3-). The receptors originated from a human donor in good health. Some clones in this sample may be carry-over from other donors' samples.

This clonotype is classed as medium-sized (0.01 to 0.1%) by frequency. This chain connects TRBV29-1 to TRBJ1-3; TCRdb names TRBD1, which stays unverified in the absence of DNA. CDR3 length equals 14 residues. The germline CDR1 and CDR2 sequences are SQVTM and ANQGSEA. This CDR3 is CSARQGLSGNTIYF. Supplemented by reference TRBV29-1 and TRBJ1-3, the full variable domain reads SAVISQKPSRDICQRGTSLTIQCQVDSQVTMMFWYRQQPGQSLTLIATANQGSEATYESGFVIDKFPISRPNLTFSTLTVSNMSPEDSSIYLCSARQGLSGNTIYFGEGSWLTVV.

This clonotype is identified as medium-sized from frequency. V and J are TRBV27 and TRBJ1-2; TCRdb proposes TRBD1, but this gene call is untestable without DNA. CDR3 length equals 13 residues. Germline CDR1 reads MNHEY; CDR2 reads SMNVEV (reference sequence). The CDR3 sequence is CASKGGANYGYTF.

This clonotype registers medium-sized by frequency. This rearrangement joins TRBV20-1 to TRBJ1-6; TCRdb selects TRBD1, and the lack of DNA leaves this call unchecked. The germline CDR1 and CDR2 sequences are DFQATT and SNEGSKA (reference sequence). The CDR3 contains 16 residues. CDR3 protein: CSARDGGGAYNSPLHF.

This clonotype is identified as medium-sized (0.01 to 0.1%) from frequency. The chain couples TRBV18 to TRBJ2-7; TCRdb selects TRBD1, and the lack of DNA leaves this call unchecked. Per the germline V gene, CDR1 is KGHSH and CDR2 is LQKENI. The CDR3 length is 17 residues. CDR3 loop: CASSPGTATRHSYEQYF.

Its frequency marks this clonotype as medium-sized (0.01 to 0.1%). The rearrangement joins TRBV6-6 to TRBJ1-5; the D gene TCRdb calls, TRBD1, cannot be checked with no DNA. This CDR3 is built from 14 residues. Germline loops: CDR1 MNHNY, CDR2 SVGAGI (reference sequence). The CDR3 sequence is CASSYGAGNQPQHF.